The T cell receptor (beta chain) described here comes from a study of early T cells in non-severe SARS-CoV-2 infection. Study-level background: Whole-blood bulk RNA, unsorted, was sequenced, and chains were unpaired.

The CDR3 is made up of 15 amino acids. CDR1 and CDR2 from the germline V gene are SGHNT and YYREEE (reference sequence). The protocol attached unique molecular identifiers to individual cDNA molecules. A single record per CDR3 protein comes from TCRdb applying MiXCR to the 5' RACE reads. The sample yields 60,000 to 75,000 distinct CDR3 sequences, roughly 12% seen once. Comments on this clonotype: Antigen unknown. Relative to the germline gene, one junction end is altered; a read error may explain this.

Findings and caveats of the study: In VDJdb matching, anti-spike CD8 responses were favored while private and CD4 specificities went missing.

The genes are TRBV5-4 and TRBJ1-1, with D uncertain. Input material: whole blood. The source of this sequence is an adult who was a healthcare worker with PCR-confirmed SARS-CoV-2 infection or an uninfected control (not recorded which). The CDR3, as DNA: TGTGCCAGCAGTTTGGGCGGATTGGGGAACACTGAAGCTTTCTTT. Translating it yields CASSLGGLGNTEAFF.